The 20 T cell receptor beta chains below come from one sample, sequenced in a study of response to subunit inactivated influenza vaccine. TCRdb used MiXCR to reprocess the RT-PCR reads, holding one entry per CDR3 protein. The sample has about 800,000 distinct CDR3 sequences; 21% are singletons. The material was PBMCs from blood, obtained more than 4 days after vaccination. These receptors were taken from a man aged 50 to 60 who received an inactivated influenza vaccine.

This rearrangement joins TRBV12-3 or TRBV12-4 to TRBJ2-5, with D hard to call. Trimming shortened V by 6 bases and J by 7 bases, and 15 bases separated the two germline ends. The CDR3 is 13 residues long. In nucleotides, the CDR3 is TGTGCCAGCAGGGATATTTCCTGGGGGACCCAGTACTTC. It is translated as CASRDISWGTQYF.

This sequence joins TRBV7-7 and TRBJ2-3; either TRBD1 or TRBD2 may supply D (5 bases each). V lost 5 bases, J lost 2 bases, and 14 bases lay in between. Germline V gene sequence: CDR1 SSHAT, CDR2 FNYEAQ (reference sequence). The CDR3 has 15 amino acids. CDR3 bases: TGTGCCAGCAGCCTCCGGGACCATCCCACAGATACGCAGTATTTT. Protein product: CASSLRDHPTDTQYF. The whole variable domain, remainder taken from reference TRBV7-7 and TRBJ2-3, is GAGVSQSPRYKVTKRGQDVTLRCDPISSHATLYWYQQALGQGPEFLTYFNYEAQPDKSGLPSDRFSAERPEGSISTLTIQRTEQRDSAMYRCASSLRDHPTDTQYFGPGTRLTVL.

The chain is built from TRBV5-1 and TRBJ2-1; 16 bases are a match to TRBD2. This CDR3 spans 17 amino acids. The germline gives CDR1 SGHRS, CDR2 YFSETQ. The J segment lost 7 bases and the V segment lost 2 bases, leaving 6 bases of the junction unmatched. CDR3 coding DNA: TGCGCCAGCAGCTTTCCAGCGGGACTAGCGGGAGGGAATGAGCAGTTCTTC. It yields the protein CASSFPAGLAGGNEQFF.

V gene TRBV11-2 combines with J gene TRBJ2-1, with a tentative D call TRBD1 (6 bases). The germline V gene has CDR1 SGHAT and CDR2 FQNNGV. Trimming took off 6 bases at V and 5 bases at J, with 17 bases between the two ends. This CDR3 is built from 15 residues. The CDR3 bases are TGTGCCAGCAGGGCCACAGGGTACACGGACAATGAGCAGTTCTTC. Its protein product is CASRATGYTDNEQFF. Complete variable domain (other parts from reference TRBV11-2 and TRBJ2-1): EAGVAQSPRYKIIEKRQSVAFWCNPISGHATLYWYQQILGQGPKLLIQFQNNGVVDDSQLPKDRFSAERLKGVDSTLKIQPAKLEDSAVYLCASRATGYTDNEQFFGPGTRLTVL.

This sequence joins TRBV29-1 and TRBJ2-3; 16 nucleotides agree with TRBD2. In germline, CDR1 is SQVTM, CDR2 ANQGSEA. This CDR3 comprises 16 residues. V shed 4 bases and J 8 bases; nucleotides not matched to a gene: 9. CDR3 DNA sequence: TGCAGCGTTGCACCGGGACTAGCGGGAGGGCTTCGTACGCAGTATTTT. Translated, it gives CSVAPGLAGGLRTQYF.

The rearrangement uses TRBV4-2 and TRBJ2-7, with D perhaps matching TRBD2 (5 bases). CDR3 length equals 15 residues. Germline values: CDR1 LGHNA, CDR2 YNFKEQ. Trimming cost V 0 bases and J 2 bases, with 11 bases left between them. The CDR3 DNA follows: TGTGCCAGCAGCCAAGATCGGGATTCGACCTACGAGCAGTACTTC. It yields the protein CASSQDRDSTYEQYF.

This clonotype has more than one count but fewer than ten. The chain recombines TRBV6-1 with TRBJ1-4; D not certain. This CDR3 has 14 amino acids. Per the germline V gene, CDR1 is MNHNS and CDR2 is SASEGT. The V end was cut by 8 bases, the J end by 5 bases, with 15 bases between. The CDR3 DNA sequence: TGTGCCAGCGGCCCGTGGCGGCTGAATGAAAAACTGTTTTTT. This translates into CASGPWRLNEKLFF.

This clonotype was observed a handful of times. CDR3 sequence: CASSYWRGQGSNSPLHF. Written as DNA, the CDR3 is TGTGCCAGCAGTTATTGGCGGGGACAGGGCTCTAATTCACCCCTCCACTTT. The chain is built from TRBV6-5 and TRBJ1-6; TRBD1 aligns across 9 bases. Trimming cost V 3 bases and J 6 bases; bases outside gene matches: 9. CDR1 MNHEY and CDR2 SVGAGI come from the germline V gene. This CDR3 contains 17 residues.

This clonotype was picked up a small number of times. This sequence joins TRBV15 and TRBJ2-1; 8 bases are a match to TRBD2. Germline V lookup: CDR1 LNHNV, CDR2 YYDKDF (reference sequence). The length of the CDR3 is 15 residues. J lost 0 bases, V lost 3 bases, and 1 base had no gene match. The CDR3 nucleotides read TGTGCCACCAGCAGGAGCGGGAGCTCCTACAATGAGCAGTTCTTC. Its protein is CATSRSGSSYNEQFF.

The rearrangement links TRBV7-6 to TRBJ2-3, with D possibly being TRBD1 (5 bases). CDR1 is SGHVS and CDR2 is FNYEAQ in the germline V gene. The CDR3 has 15 residues. The V and J ends lost 3 bases and 6 bases respectively, with 16 bases between them. The CDR3 sequence is CASSFRGPQPDTQYF. The CDR3, as DNA: TGTGCCAGCAGCTTTAGGGGCCCACAACCTGATACGCAGTATTTT.

The sample holds many counts of this clonotype. The chain combines TRBV12-3 or TRBV12-4 with TRBJ2-7; 7 bases line up with TRBD1. The J segment lost 7 bases and the V segment lost 6 bases, leaving 6 bases of the junction unmatched. The CDR3 length is 12 residues. The CDR3 DNA reads as TGTGCCAGCAGCCCGGACAGGAGGGAGCAGTACTTC. This encodes CASSPDRREQYF.

This rearrangement joins TRBV20-1 to TRBJ2-3; TRBD2 might be the D (6 bases). The CDR3 contains 15 residues. V lost 1 base and J lost 2, with 13 bases in between. Germline V gene lookup returns CDR1 DFQATT and CDR2 SNEGSKA (reference sequence). The CDR3 region has the DNA TGCAGTGCTAGAGTTGCTAGCGTTCTCACAGATACGCAGTATTTT. Its translation is CSARVASVLTDTQYF.

This clonotype was counted only a few times. V is TRBV29-1 and J is TRBJ2-7; no clear D gene. Germline V lookup: CDR1 SQVTM, CDR2 ANQGSEA. V lost 2 bases, J lost 0 bases, and 8 bases lay in between. This CDR3 comprises 13 residues. This CDR3 is CSVERPNSYEQYF. CDR3 in DNA: TGCAGCGTTGAACGTCCCAACTCCTACGAGCAGTACTTC.

Only a few counts were recorded for this clonotype. The chain carries TRBV10-3 and TRBJ1-2; D gene unclear. The CDR3 extends over 19 amino acids. Germline lookup yields CDR1 ENHRY and CDR2 SYGVKD. V lost 0 bases to trimming and J lost 0 bases, with 20 bases between them. The CDR3 region has the DNA TGTGCCATCAGTGAGTCTACAGACCCTTATTTTCAAACTAACTATGGCTACACCTTC. Amino acid sequence: CAISESTDPYFQTNYGYTF.

This clonotype was picked up a small number of times. The rearrangement joins TRBV4-2 to TRBJ2-7, with 8 bases lining up with TRBD1. The CDR3 runs 16 residues. CDR1 is LGHNA and CDR2 is YNFKEQ in the germline V gene. Trimming took 2 bases from V and 3 from J; bases not matched to a gene: 9. The DNA for the CDR3 is TGTGCCAGCAGCCAACTTACAGGGGGTAAGGACTACGAGCAGTACTTC. Protein sequence: CASSQLTGGKDYEQYF.

The chain employs TRBV6-2 or TRBV6-3 and TRBJ2-5; 9 bases line up with TRBD1. There are 14 residues in the CDR3. V shed 6 bases and J 4 bases; nucleotides not matched to a gene: 6. The germline V gene encodes CDR1 MNHEY and CDR2 SVGEGT. CDR3 DNA sequence: TGTGCCAGCAGAGGGACAGGGAGTGGAGAGACCCAGTACTTC. Translating it yields CASRGTGSGETQYF.

This clonotype was seen a few times. The rearrangement uses TRBV28 and TRBJ2-3, with 11 bases lining up with TRBD1. Germline CDR1 and CDR2: MDHEN and SYDVKM. The trim removed 4 bases at V and 4 bases at J, leaving 10 bases unmatched. This CDR3 spans 17 amino acids. The CDR3 is CASSSLQGQGEADTQYF. The DNA for the CDR3 is TGTGCCAGCAGTTCGCTACAGGGACAGGGGGAGGCAGATACGCAGTATTTT.

This clonotype was recorded a few times. CDR3 in DNA: TGCGCCAGCAGCCAAGAGCTTGGGGATTTCTCTGGAAACACCATATATTTT. Protein sequence: CASSQELGDFSGNTIYF. The chain recombines TRBV4-3 with TRBJ1-3; D is undetermined. This CDR3 comprises 17 residues. The V and J ends lost 0 bases and 0 bases respectively, with 12 bases between them. Germline CDR1 is LGHNA and CDR2 is YSLEER.

The V call is TRBV7-9, the J call TRBJ2-7, with D possibly being TRBD1 (6 bases). This CDR3 region has 16 residues. Germline V gene sequence: CDR1 SEHNR, CDR2 FQNEAQ (reference sequence). Trimming took off 1 base at V and 5 bases at J, with 18 bases between the two ends. CDR3 coding DNA: TGTGCCAGCAGCTTAGTACAGGGACGGGATGAGGACGAGCAGTACTTC. Translating gives CASSLVQGRDEDEQYF.

This clonotype was found many times. The chain combines TRBV7-7 with TRBJ2-7; 11 nucleotides line up with TRBD1. J was trimmed by 6 bases and V by 4 bases; bases with no gene match: 2. This CDR3 is built from 13 residues. CDR1 SSHAT and CDR2 FNYEAQ come from the germline V gene (reference sequence). Written as DNA, the CDR3 is TGTGCCAGCAGCTCCGGGACAGGGGGCGAGCAGTACTTC. Its translation is CASSSGTGGEQYF.